This T cell receptor (beta chain) was retrieved from a study of blood T cells in healthy people across ages. At the level of the study: The template switching approach captured approximately one barcoded beta molecule for every two T cells.

A second PCR of about 7 to 12 cycles used a sample-barcoded 5' primer and a J-beta primer mix. One entry per CDR3 protein results from TCRdb running MiXCR on the 5' RACE reads. The sample contains about 1 million distinct CDR3 sequences, 40% to 50% of which appear only once. This clonotype has only a few counts. This CDR3 is built from 12 residues. V shed 2 bases and J shed 1 base, with 5 bases lying between them. The germline V gene has CDR1 DFQATT and CDR2 SNEGSKA (reference sequence). Russia was home to the donors, healthy Caucasian individuals aged about 6 to 90. Extraction of total RNA produced a minimum of 5.5 micrograms from each sample.

This receptor was taken from a woman aged 55 to 70 in good health. Sample: blood. The chain employs TRBV20-1 and TRBJ1-1; D is undetermined. Here the CDR3 reads CSARMGNTEAFF. The CDR3 DNA reads as TGCAGTGCTAGAATGGGGAACACTGAAGCTTTCTTT.